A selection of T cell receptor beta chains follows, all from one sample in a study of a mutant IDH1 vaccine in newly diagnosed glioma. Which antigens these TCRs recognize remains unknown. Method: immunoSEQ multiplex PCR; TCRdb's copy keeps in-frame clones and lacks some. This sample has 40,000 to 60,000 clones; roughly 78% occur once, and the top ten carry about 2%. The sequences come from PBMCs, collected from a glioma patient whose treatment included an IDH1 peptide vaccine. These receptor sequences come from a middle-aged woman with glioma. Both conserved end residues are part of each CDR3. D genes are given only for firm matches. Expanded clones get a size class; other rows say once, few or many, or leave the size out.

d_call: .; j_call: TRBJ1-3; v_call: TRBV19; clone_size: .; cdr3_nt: TGTGCCAGTAGTATTGGGGGGCGTTCTGGAAACACCATATATTTT; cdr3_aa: CASSIGGRSGNTIYF
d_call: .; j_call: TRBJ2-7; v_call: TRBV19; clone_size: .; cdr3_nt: TGTGCCAGTAGTATAGTGGGGTGGGGCTACGAGCAGTACTTC; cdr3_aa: CASSIVGWGYEQYF
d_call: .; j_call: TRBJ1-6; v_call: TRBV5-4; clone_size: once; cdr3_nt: TGTGCCAGCAGTACTGATGGGGGGGTGGGTAATTCACCCCTCCACTTT; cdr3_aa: CASSTDGGVGNSPLHF
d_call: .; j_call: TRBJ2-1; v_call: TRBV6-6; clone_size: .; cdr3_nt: TGTGCCAGCAGTTACTCGGACGCCAATGAGCAGTTCTTC; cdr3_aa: CASSYSDANEQFF
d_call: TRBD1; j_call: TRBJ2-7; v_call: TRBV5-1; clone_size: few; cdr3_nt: TGCGCCAGCAGCATGACAGGGATTCCCTACGAGCAGTACTTC; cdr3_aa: CASSMTGIPYEQYF
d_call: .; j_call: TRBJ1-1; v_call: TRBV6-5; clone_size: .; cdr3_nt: TGTGCCAGCAGTTACTCGCTCGGGGGCACTGAAGCTTTCTTT; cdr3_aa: CASSYSLGGTEAFF
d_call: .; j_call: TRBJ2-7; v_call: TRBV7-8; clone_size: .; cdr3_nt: TGTGCCAGCAGCTTAGGAGTAGCGTTGGGGGAGCAGTACTTC; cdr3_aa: CASSLGVALGEQYF
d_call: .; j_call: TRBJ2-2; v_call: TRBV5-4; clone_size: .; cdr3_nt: TGTGCCAGCAGCTTCAAAGGGTATTCCGACACCGGGGAGCTGTTTTTT; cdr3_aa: CASSFKGYSDTGELFF
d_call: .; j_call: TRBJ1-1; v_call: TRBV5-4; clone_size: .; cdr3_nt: TGTGCCAGCAGCTTGGCCGGGTGGGCCCCTTCGAACACTGAAGCTTTCTTT; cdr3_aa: CASSLAGWAPSNTEAFF
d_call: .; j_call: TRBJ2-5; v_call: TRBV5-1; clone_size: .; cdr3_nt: TGCGCCAGCAGCTTGGCCGCCCTAGGAGAGACCCAGTACTTC; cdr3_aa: CASSLAALGETQYF
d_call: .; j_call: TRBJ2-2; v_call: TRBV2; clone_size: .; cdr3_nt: TGTGCCAGGGCCGGGGGGAACACCGGGGAGCTGTTTTTT; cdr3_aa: CARAGGNTGELFF
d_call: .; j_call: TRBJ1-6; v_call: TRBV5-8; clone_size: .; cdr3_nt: TGTGCCAGCACCTTGGGACCCCGGCGACCCCTCCACTTT; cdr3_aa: CASTLGPRRPLHF
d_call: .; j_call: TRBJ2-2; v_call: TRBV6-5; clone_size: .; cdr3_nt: TGTGCCAGCAGTTACTTGGAGGGGGAGCTGTTTTTT; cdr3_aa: CASSYLEGELFF
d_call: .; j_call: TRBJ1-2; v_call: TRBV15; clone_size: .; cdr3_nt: TGTGCCACCAGCAAAGGGGTTAAGGACCTTGAAGGCTACACCTTC; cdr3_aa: CATSKGVKDLEGYTF
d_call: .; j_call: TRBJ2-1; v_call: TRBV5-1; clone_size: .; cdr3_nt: TGCGCCAGCAGCCCGGGGGCCTCCTACAATGAGCAGTTCTTC; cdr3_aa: CASSPGASYNEQFF
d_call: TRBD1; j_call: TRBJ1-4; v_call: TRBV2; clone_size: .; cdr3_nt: TGTGCCAGCAACGGACAGGGGGCAACTAATGAAAAACTGTTTTTT; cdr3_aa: CASNGQGATNEKLFF
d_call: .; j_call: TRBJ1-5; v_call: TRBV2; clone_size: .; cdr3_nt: TGTGCCAGCAGGGGGTCCGGGGTGCAGCCCCAGCATTTT; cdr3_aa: CASRGSGVQPQHF
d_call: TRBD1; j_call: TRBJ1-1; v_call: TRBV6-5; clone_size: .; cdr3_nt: TGTGCCAGCAGGGACAGGGGGGAAACTGAAGCTTTCTTT; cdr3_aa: CASRDRGETEAFF
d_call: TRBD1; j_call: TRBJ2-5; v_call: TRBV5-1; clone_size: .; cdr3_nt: TGCGCCAGCAGCTTGGCAGGGGGCGGAGAAGAGACCCAGTACTTC; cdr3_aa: CASSLAGGGEETQYF
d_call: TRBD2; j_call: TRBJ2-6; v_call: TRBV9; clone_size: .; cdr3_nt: TGTGCCAGCAGCGCTAGCGGGGGGCCCCTCGAGGCCAACGTCCTGACTTTC; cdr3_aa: CASSASGGPLEANVLTF
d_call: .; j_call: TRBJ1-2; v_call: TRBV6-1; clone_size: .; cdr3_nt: TGTGCCAGCACCATGACACGGAACTATGGCTACACCTTC; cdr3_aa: CASTMTRNYGYTF
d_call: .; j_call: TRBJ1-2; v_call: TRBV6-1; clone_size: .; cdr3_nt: TGTGCCAGCGGGCAGGGTTGGATCGGCTACACCTTC; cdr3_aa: CASGQGWIGYTF
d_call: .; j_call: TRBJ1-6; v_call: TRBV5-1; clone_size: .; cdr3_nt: TGCGCCAGCACCGCGGGGGTCGATTCACCCCTCCACTTT; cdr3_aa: CASTAGVDSPLHF
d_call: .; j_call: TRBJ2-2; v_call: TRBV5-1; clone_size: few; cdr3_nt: TGCGCCAGCAGCTTGGCCCATCGGGGAATGGGGGAGCTGTTTTTT; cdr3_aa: CASSLAHRGMGELFF
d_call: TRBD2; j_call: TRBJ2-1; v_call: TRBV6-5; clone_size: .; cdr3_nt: TGTGCCAGCAGTTACTCGTGGACTAGCGGGGGTGTGCAGTTCTTC; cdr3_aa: CASSYSWTSGGVQFF
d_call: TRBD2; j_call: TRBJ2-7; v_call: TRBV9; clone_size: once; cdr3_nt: TGTGCCAGCAGCGTAGGAGCGGGGGGTTCTAGCTCCTACGAGCAGTACTTC; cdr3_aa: CASSVGAGGSSSYEQYF
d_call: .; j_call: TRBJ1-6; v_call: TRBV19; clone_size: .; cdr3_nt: TGTGCCAGTAGTCTCGTCGGGGGTTCGAATTCACCCCTCCACTTT; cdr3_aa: CASSLVGGSNSPLHF
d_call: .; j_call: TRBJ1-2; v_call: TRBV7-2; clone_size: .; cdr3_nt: TGTGCCAGCAGCTTAGAGAGGGGCCAGGGTGGGGGCTACACCTTC; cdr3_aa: CASSLERGQGGGYTF
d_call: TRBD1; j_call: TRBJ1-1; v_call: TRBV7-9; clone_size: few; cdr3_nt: TGTGCCAGCAGCCAGGGACAGGGGGAGACTGAAGCTTTCTTT; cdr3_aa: CASSQGQGETEAFF
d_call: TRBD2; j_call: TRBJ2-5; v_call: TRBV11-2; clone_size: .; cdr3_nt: TGTGCCAGCAGCTTAGGGGGACTAGCGGGGAAGACCCAGTACTTC; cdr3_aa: CASSLGGLAGKTQYF
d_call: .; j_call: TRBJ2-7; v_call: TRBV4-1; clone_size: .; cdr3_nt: TGCGCCAGCAGCCAATTCGATAAGTACGAGCAGTACTTC; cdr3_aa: CASSQFDKYEQYF
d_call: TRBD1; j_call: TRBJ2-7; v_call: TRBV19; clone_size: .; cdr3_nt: TGTGCCAGTAGTACCGGGACAGGGACCCACGAGCAGTACTTC; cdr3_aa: CASSTGTGTHEQYF
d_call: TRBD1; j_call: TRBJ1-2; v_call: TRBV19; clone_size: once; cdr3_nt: TGTGCCAGTACTCTGTCTACAGGGGTGGGGTATGGCTACACCTTC; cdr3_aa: CASTLSTGVGYGYTF
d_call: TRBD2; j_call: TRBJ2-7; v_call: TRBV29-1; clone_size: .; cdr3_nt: TGCAGCGCCCTCGGGACTAGCTCCTACGAGCAGTACTTC; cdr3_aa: CSALGTSSYEQYF
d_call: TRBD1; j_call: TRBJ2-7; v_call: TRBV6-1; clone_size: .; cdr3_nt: TGTGCCAGCTTGAGACAGGGGAAGGGCGAGCAGTACTTC; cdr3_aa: CASLRQGKGEQYF
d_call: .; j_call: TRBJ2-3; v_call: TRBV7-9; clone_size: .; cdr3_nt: TGTGCCCCAGATAGCACAGATACGCAGTATTTT; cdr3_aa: CAPDSTDTQYF
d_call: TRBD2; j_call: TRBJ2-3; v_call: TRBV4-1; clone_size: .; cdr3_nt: TGCGCCAGCAGCCGTACTAGCGGGGGGCCCCCATACACAGATACGCAGTATTTT; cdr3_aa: CASSRTSGGPPYTDTQYF
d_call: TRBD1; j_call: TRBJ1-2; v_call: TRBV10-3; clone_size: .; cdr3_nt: TGTGCCATCAGTGAGGTGGACAGGCTCTATGGCTACACCTTC; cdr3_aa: CAISEVDRLYGYTF
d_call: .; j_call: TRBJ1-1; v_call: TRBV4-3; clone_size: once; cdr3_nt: TGCGCCAGCAGCCCGGATTGGTCTACTGAAGCTTTCTTT; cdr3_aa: CASSPDWSTEAFF
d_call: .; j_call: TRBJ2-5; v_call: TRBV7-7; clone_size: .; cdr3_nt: TGTGCTAGCAGCGTAGCGTTTGAAGAGACCCAGTACTTC; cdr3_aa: CASSVAFEETQYF
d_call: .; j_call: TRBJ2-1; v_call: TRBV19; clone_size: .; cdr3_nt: TGTGCCAGTAGTTCGAGGCGGGCCAATGAGCAGTTCTTC; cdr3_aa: CASSSRRANEQFF
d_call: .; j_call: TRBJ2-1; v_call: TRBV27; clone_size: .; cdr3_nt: TGTGCCAGTAGCCTCAAGGGACAATCTTGGAGGGGTGAGCAGTTCTTC; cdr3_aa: CASSLKGQSWRGEQFF
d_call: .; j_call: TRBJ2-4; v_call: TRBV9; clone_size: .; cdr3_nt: TGTGCCAGCAGCGCCTCCTTGGGAAACATTCAGTACTTC; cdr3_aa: CASSASLGNIQYF
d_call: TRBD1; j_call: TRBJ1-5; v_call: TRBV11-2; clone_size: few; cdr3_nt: TGTGCCAGCAGTTTGACAGGGGGCAATCAGCCCCAGCATTTT; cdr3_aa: CASSLTGGNQPQHF
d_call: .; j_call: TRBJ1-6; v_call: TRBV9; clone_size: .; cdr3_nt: TGTGCCAGCAGCGTAGTTCGGCGGGGGAATAATTCACCCCTCCACTTT; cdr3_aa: CASSVVRRGNNSPLHF
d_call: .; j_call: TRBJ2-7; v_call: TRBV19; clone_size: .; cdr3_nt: TGTGCCAGTAGTATAAGGGAACATTCCTACGAGCAGTACTTC; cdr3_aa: CASSIREHSYEQYF
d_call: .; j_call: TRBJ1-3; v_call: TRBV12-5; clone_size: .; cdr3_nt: TGTGCTAGTGGCCATGACAGGGGAAACACCATATATTTT; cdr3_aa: CASGHDRGNTIYF
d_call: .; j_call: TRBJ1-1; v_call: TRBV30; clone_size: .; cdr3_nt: TGTGCCTGGAGTGAGTGGGGGGGAGCTTTCTTT; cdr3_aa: CAWSEWGGAFF
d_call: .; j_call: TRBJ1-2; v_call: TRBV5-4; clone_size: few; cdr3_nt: TGTGCCACCGAGCGCCCGGGGTTGTATGGCTACACCTTC; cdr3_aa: CATERPGLYGYTF
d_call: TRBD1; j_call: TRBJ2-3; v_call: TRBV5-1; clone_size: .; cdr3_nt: TGCGCCAGCGGTCAGGGGGCTAGCGCAGATACGCAGTATTTT; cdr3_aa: CASGQGASADTQYF
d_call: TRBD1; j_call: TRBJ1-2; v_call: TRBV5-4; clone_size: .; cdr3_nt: TGTGCCAGCAGCCCGGAGAGGGGGCTCGGCTACACCTTC; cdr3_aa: CASSPERGLGYTF